This TCR beta chain was sequenced during a study of T cells after somatic rescue of genetic block. TCRdb's table, derived via immunoSEQ multiplex PCR, lists solely in-frame clones and lacks some. The repertoire holds approximately 14,000 clones, with about 70% as singletons. Germline CDR1 MDHEN, CDR2 SYDVKM. V shed 5 bases and J shed 2 bases, with 11 bases lying between them. The CDR3 runs to 14 residues. V usage is TRBV28 and J usage is TRBJ2-3; no clear D. This TCR came from a man aged 18 to 29. The sample comprised peripheral blood mononuclear cells (PBMCs). The CDR3 region has the DNA TGTGCCAGCAGTATACAATTCTCCACAGATACGCAGTATTTT. Encoded protein: CASSIQFSTDTQYF.